This T cell receptor (beta chain) was identified in a study of T cells in Graves' hyperthyroidism and ophthalmopathy. What was amplified from RNA transcripts were TCR beta CDR3 regions. Primed by the HTBI set, a first-round RT-PCR was run on the TCR CDR3. TCRdb fed the multiplex PCR reads into MiXCR, producing one record per CDR3 protein. Here the sample spans around 600,000 distinct CDR3 sequences, approximately 15% being singletons. Germline V gene sequence: CDR1 SGHVS, CDR2 FQNEAQ. Germline trimming cut 5 bases from V and 1 base from J; bases unmatched to any gene: 5. This CDR3 has 15 amino acids. The gene calls are TRBV7-8 and TRBJ2-3; TRBD2 matches 8 bases. This TCR came from a woman aged 18-29 years with Graves' ophthalmopathy. Sequences were obtained from blood. The CDR3 region is CASSPFGRGTDTQYF. CDR3 in DNA: TGTGCCAGCAGCCCTTTCGGGAGGGGCACAGATACGCAGTATTTT.